The T cell receptor beta chain described here comes from a study of T cells in Graves' hyperthyroidism and ophthalmopathy. This clonotype was seen ten or more times. What was amplified from RNA transcripts were TCR beta CDR3 regions. The HTBI set primed first-round TCR CDR3 RT-PCR. TCRdb re-analysed the multiplex PCR reads in MiXCR, keeping a single row per CDR3 protein. Of 300,000 to 400,000 distinct CDR3 sequences listed, around 13% were seen once; the top ten hold around 9.2%. Trimming stripped 3 bases from V and 0 bases from J, with 14 bases between. Germline V gene sequence: CDR1 KGHSH, CDR2 LQKENI. There are 16 residues in the CDR3. With a duration under 2 months, the hyperthyroidism was newly diagnosed in patients aged 18 to 65.

This clonotype originated in a woman under 30 with Graves' hyperthyroidism. Sequencing input: blood. This chain connects TRBV18 to TRBJ1-1; D not certain. The CDR3, as DNA: TGTGCCAGCTCACCCGCCAGTCCGACCTTGAACACTGAAGCTTTCTTT. Amino acids: CASSPASPTLNTEAFF.